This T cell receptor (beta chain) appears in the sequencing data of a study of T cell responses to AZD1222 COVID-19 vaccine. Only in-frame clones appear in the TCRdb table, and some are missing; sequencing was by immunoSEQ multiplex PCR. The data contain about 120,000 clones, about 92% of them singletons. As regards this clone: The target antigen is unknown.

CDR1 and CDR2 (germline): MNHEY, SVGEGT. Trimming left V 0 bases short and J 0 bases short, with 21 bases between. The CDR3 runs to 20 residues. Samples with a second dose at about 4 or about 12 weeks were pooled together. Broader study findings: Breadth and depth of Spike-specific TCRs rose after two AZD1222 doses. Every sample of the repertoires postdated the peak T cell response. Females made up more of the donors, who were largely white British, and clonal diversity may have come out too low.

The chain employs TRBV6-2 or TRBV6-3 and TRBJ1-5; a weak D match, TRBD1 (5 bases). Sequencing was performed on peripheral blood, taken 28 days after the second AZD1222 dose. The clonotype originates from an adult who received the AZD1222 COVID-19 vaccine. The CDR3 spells CASSYSSGDRTLISNQPQHF. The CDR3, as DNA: TGTGCCAGCAGTTACTCGAGTGGGGACCGTACCCTCATTAGCAATCAGCCCCAGCATTTT.